Shown below are 8 T cell receptor beta chains from a single sample sequenced in a study of CD8 T cells in Susac syndrome. The authors reverse transcribed roughly 0.5 to 1 ug RNA with random hexamers. TCRdb reprocessed the immunoSEQ multiplex PCR reads via MiXCR and lists one record per CDR3 protein. The sample records 150,000 to 190,000 distinct CDR3 sequences, 85% to 95% being singletons. The sequencing input was CD4+ T cells from PBMCs. The receptors were gathered from a human donor with Susac syndrome.

The chain employs TRBV9 and TRBJ1-6, with TRBD1 identical over 9 bases. There are 14 residues in the CDR3. V gave up 3 bases and J gave up 9 bases; unmatched junction bases: 4. CDR1 is SGDLS, CDR2 YYNGEE, per germline. DNA of the CDR3: TGTGCCAGCAGCGGACAGGGGGGAGGTTCACCCCTCCACTTT. Translation: CASSGQGGGSPLHF.

V is TRBV19 and J is TRBJ2-3; D call uncertain. Trimming left V 7 bases short and J 6 bases short, with 8 bases between. The CDR3 consists of 11 residues. Germline V gene sequence: CDR1 LNHDA, CDR2 SQIVND (reference sequence). This CDR3 is CASKLRDTQYF. The CDR3 nucleotides are TGTGCCAGTAAGTTGCGGGATACGCAGTATTTT.

The genes are TRBV20-1 and TRBJ2-1, with D hard to call. CDR1 is DFQATT and CDR2 is SNEGSKA in the germline V gene (reference sequence). This CDR3 contains 16 residues. V was clipped by 2 bases and J by 0 bases, with 14 bases between them. CDR3 DNA sequence: TGCAGTGCTAGATTACCCCGGTCAGCCTCCTACAATGAGCAGTTCTTC. It codes for CSARLPRSASYNEQFF.

The chain is built from TRBV5-1 and TRBJ2-2; TRBD2 might be the D (6 bases). This CDR3 has 17 residues. Germline V CDR1 and CDR2: SGHRS, YFSETQ. With 4 bases removed from V and 0 bases from J, the gap between germline ends came to 16 bases. CDR3 in DNA: TGCGCCAGCAGCGCGGCTCGGAGGGGCTCGAACACCGGGGAGCTGTTTTTT. As protein: CASSAARRGSNTGELFF.

The chain has TRBV19 and TRBJ1-4, with unresolved D. The CDR3 is 14 residues long. Trimming took 5 bases from V and 3 from J, leaving 10 bases between them. Germline CDR1 reads LNHDA; CDR2 reads SQIVND (reference sequence). The CDR3 bases are TGTGCCAGTAGTTTAGGTCCGGCTAATGAAAAACTGTTTTTT. Its translation is CASSLGPANEKLFF.

This clonotype was picked up one time. The chain couples TRBV19 to TRBJ2-1; D possibly corresponds to TRBD1 (5 bases). V was trimmed by 7 bases and J by 1 base, leaving 11 bases between them. The CDR3 has 14 residues. Germline-derived CDR1 and CDR2 are LNHDA and SQIVND (reference sequence). In nucleotides, the CDR3 is TGTGCCAGTACTACGTCAGGGTCCTACAATGAGCAGTTCTTC. Protein: CASTTSGSYNEQFF.

Only one count was recorded for this clonotype. This chain uses TRBV20-1 with TRBJ1-4; D gene unclear. The CDR3 has 14 amino acids. Looked up from germline, CDR1 is DFQATT and CDR2 is SNEGSKA (reference sequence). V lost 3 bases and J lost 0, with 8 bases in between. This CDR3 is CSASRRSTNEKLFF. The DNA of the CDR3 is TGCAGTGCTAGCAGACGGTCAACTAATGAAAAACTGTTTTTT.

J is TRBJ2-1 and V is TRBV15; TRBD1 aligns across 11 bases. The CDR3 has 15 residues. V was clipped by 3 bases and J by 7 bases; unmatched bases: 5. The germline CDR1 and CDR2 sequences are LNHNV and YYDKDF (reference sequence). CDR3 bases: TGTGCCACCAGCAGGGTGGGACAGGGGGGTAATGAGCAGTTCTTC. It translates to CATSRVGQGGNEQFF.